This T cell receptor (beta chain) stems from a study of T cells in localized non-small cell lung cancer. General study findings and limits: Only one tumor region went through sequencing, so heterogeneity may still be there.

Trimming took off 5 bases at V and 5 bases at J, with 13 bases between the two ends. The CDR3 contains 13 residues. The germline V gene encodes CDR1 SQVTM and CDR2 ANQGSEA. Clones were read by immunoSEQ multiplex PCR, and TCRdb kept only the in-frame ones, dropping some. The repertoire holds 25,000 to 35,000 clones, with roughly 91% as singletons. A note on this clone: Its antigen remains unidentified.

The chain uses TRBV29-1 and TRBJ1-5; D is perhaps TRBD1 (5 bases). The source was peripheral blood, collected before any cancer treatment. This clonotype originated in a female donor over 55 with stage I lung adenocarcinoma. CDR3 in DNA: TGCAGCGTTCGTGTGGGGGAGCATCAGCCCCAGCATTTT. Protein: CSVRVGEHQPQHF. The full variable domain, rest sourced from reference TRBV29-1 and TRBJ1-5, is SAVISQKPSRDICQRGTSLTIQCQVDSQVTMMFWYRQQPGQSLTLIATANQGSEATYESGFVIDKFPISRPNLTFSTLTVSNMSPEDSSIYLCSVRVGEHQPQHFGDGTRLSIL.